This entry lists 24 T cell receptor beta chains sequenced from one sample in a study of technical replicates of blood from a few donors. Measured with immunoSEQ multiplex PCR; TCRdb has only the in-frame clones, and not every one. The sample includes 95,000 or so clones, approximately 95% of them seen just once. Sequencing was done on a sample of T cells isolated from PBMCs. Every receptor here comes from a human donor in good health.

The rearrangement uses TRBV28 and TRBJ2-1; 7 bases agree with TRBD2. The CDR3 is 15 residues long. V was clipped by 9 bases and J by 2 bases; unmatched bases: 10. CDR1 and CDR2 from the germline V gene are MDHEN and SYDVKM. Written as DNA, the CDR3 is TGTGCCAGTAAGGTATTGCTAGCGGCCTACAATGAGCAGTTCTTC. This sequence encodes CASKVLLAAYNEQFF. The full variable domain, in which reference TRBV28 and TRBJ2-1 provide the parts outside the CDR3, is DVKVTQSSRYLVKRTGEKVFLECVQDMDHENMFWYRQDPGLGLRLIYFSYDVKMKEKGDIPEGYSVSREKKERFSLILESASTNQTSMYLCASKVLLAAYNEQFFGPGTRLTVL.

The chain links TRBV19 to TRBJ2-4, with a tentative D call TRBD1 (7 bases). Trimming cost V 4 bases and J 9 bases, with 10 bases left between them. Germline V lookup: CDR1 LNHDA, CDR2 SQIVND (reference sequence). This CDR3 spans 12 amino acids. For the CDR3, the DNA is TGTGCCAGTAGTACTCAGGGGGGCATTCAGTACTTC. Its translation is CASSTQGGIQYF.

This chain joins TRBV19 and TRBJ2-3; 7 bases match TRBD1. V lost 5 bases to trimming and J lost 1 base; unmatched junction nucleotides: 3. Germline V gene lookup returns CDR1 LNHDA and CDR2 SQIVND (reference sequence). The CDR3 runs 14 residues. This CDR3 is CASSSDRGTDTQYF. The DNA of the CDR3 is TGTGCCAGTAGTTCCGACAGGGGCACAGATACGCAGTATTTT.

The rearrangement joins TRBV30 to TRBJ1-5; TRBD1 agrees at 7 bases. Germline assignment: CDR1 GTSNPN and CDR2 SVGIG (reference sequence). The CDR3 is made up of 17 amino acids. Germline trimming cut 2 bases from V and 0 bases from J; bases unmatched to any gene: 10. CDR3 sequence: CAWSWGTAPYSNQPQHF. The DNA of the CDR3 is TGTGCCTGGAGTTGGGGGACAGCCCCCTATAGCAATCAGCCCCAGCATTTT.

This chain connects TRBV2 to TRBJ2-7; 13 nucleotides agree with TRBD2. The V gene's germline CDR1 is SNHLY and CDR2 FYNNEI. V lost 5 bases to trimming and J lost 1 base; unmatched junction nucleotides: 11. The CDR3 is 18 amino acids. CDR3 sequence reads: CASSPGLAGDRRSYEQYF. Here the CDR3 DNA reads TGTGCCAGCAGTCCCGGACTAGCGGGAGATAGGAGGTCCTACGAGCAGTACTTC.

The chain couples TRBV27 to TRBJ1-2; D unclear. V gave up 2 bases and J gave up 2 bases, with 12 bases separating them. The CDR3 sequence is 15 residues long. Germline CDR1 MNHEY, CDR2 SMNVEV (reference sequence). For the CDR3, the DNA is TGTGCCAGCAGTTTAGATCGACTCTCCAACTATGGCTACACCTTC. The encoded protein is CASSLDRLSNYGYTF.

The chain uses TRBV5-4 and TRBJ2-1, with 7 bases that match TRBD2. This CDR3 comprises 15 residues. Germline V gives CDR1 SGHNT, CDR2 YYREEE (reference sequence). V lost 6 bases to trimming and J lost 5 bases; unmatched junction nucleotides: 11. DNA of the CDR3: TGTGCCAGCACCGGTGGGGCGGGAGAAAACAATGAGCAGTTCTTC. Amino acids: CASTGGAGENNEQFF.

The chain joins TRBV5-1 to TRBJ1-3; TRBD1 is a possible D gene (6 bases). V gave up 0 bases and J gave up 6 bases, with 7 bases separating them. Germline CDR1 reads SGHRS; CDR2 reads YFSETQ. CDR3 length equals 13 residues. The chain's CDR3 is CASSLGQENTIYF. As DNA, the CDR3 is TGCGCCAGCAGCTTGGGACAGGAAAACACCATATATTTT. The full variable domain, its missing parts supplied by reference TRBV5-1 and TRBJ1-3, is KAGVTQTPRYLIKTRGQQVTLSCSPISGHRSVSWYQQTPGQGLQFLFEYFSETQRNKGNFPGRFSGRQFSNSRSEMNVSTLELGDSALYLCASSLGQENTIYFGEGSWLTVV.

The chain is built from TRBV5-4 and TRBJ2-7; 13 nucleotides align to TRBD2. From germline, CDR1 is SGHNT and CDR2 YYREEE (reference sequence). V lost 3 bases, J lost 6 bases, and 18 bases stayed unmatched. The CDR3 runs to 19 residues. The CDR3 DNA reads TGTGCCAGCAGCTCGAGCTCCGGGACTAGCGGGATAAATCAGGGCGAGCAGTACTTC. Its translation is CASSSSSGTSGINQGEQYF.

This clone was seen once. This sequence joins TRBV29-1 and TRBJ1-1; D gene uncertain. The CDR3 extends over 12 amino acids. V shed 4 bases and J shed 0 bases, with 6 bases lying between them. Germline V gene data show CDR1 as SQVTM and CDR2 as ANQGSEA. The CDR3 sequence is CSVGHMNTEAFF. The CDR3 DNA follows: TGCAGCGTTGGGCATATGAACACTGAAGCTTTCTTT.

V gene TRBV27 combines with J gene TRBJ1-2; 7 positions agree with TRBD1. CDR3 length equals 16 residues. The V segment lost 0 bases and the J segment 5 bases; nucleotides outside the gene matches: 9. CDR1 and CDR2 (germline): MNHEY, SMNVEV (reference sequence). CDR3 in amino acids: CASSLSGTAIFYGYTF. The CDR3 DNA sequence: TGTGCCAGCAGTTTATCGGGGACAGCGATCTTTTATGGCTACACCTTC.

The chain couples TRBV7-3 to TRBJ1-1, with D hard to call. The germline V and J ends were trimmed by 2 bases and 8 bases, with 15 bases remaining between them. The germline gives CDR1 SGHTA, CDR2 FQGTGA. The CDR3 covers 14 residues. CDR3 residues: CASSLGGIRVEAFF. Written as DNA, the CDR3 is TGTGCCAGCAGCTTAGGAGGGATACGGGTAGAAGCTTTCTTT.

The J gene is TRBJ2-5, the V gene TRBV13; D is unclear. The CDR3 runs to 15 residues. CDR1 and CDR2 (germline): PRHDT, FYEKMQ (reference sequence). V shed 4 bases and J shed 2 bases, with 14 bases lying between them. The chain's CDR3 is CASSSLVETQETQYF. The CDR3 nucleotides are TGTGCCAGCAGCTCCCTAGTGGAGACGCAAGAGACCCAGTACTTC.

This clone has a handful of counts. V and J are TRBV28 and TRBJ1-1; 7 bases map to TRBD1. The germline CDR1 and CDR2 sequences are MDHEN and SYDVKM. Trimming cost V 6 bases and J 2 bases; bases outside gene matches: 6. This CDR3 spans 14 amino acids. The CDR3 DNA is TGTGCCAGCAGCCACGGGACAGTAAACACTGAAGCTTTCTTT. It yields the protein CASSHGTVNTEAFF.

This chain joins TRBV7-2 and TRBJ1-2, with D perhaps matching TRBD1 (5 bases). Trimming stripped 0 bases from V and 6 bases from J, with 11 bases between. Germline V gene lookup returns CDR1 SGHTA and CDR2 FQGNSA. The CDR3 runs 14 residues. DNA of the CDR3: TGTGCCAGCAGCTTAGCCGTCACAGGTCATGGCTACACCTTC. Translating gives CASSLAVTGHGYTF.

The J gene is TRBJ1-1, the V gene TRBV9, with 12 bases identical to TRBD1. Germline CDR1 is SGDLS and CDR2 is YYNGEE. This CDR3 spans 14 amino acids. J was trimmed by 8 bases and V by 3 bases; bases with no gene match: 5. For the CDR3, the DNA is TGTGCCAGCAGCGCGGGACAGGGGGCTTGGGAAGCTTTCTTT. Translated, it gives CASSAGQGAWEAFF.

This chain links TRBV7-6 with TRBJ2-2; 15 positions match TRBD2. J gave up 6 bases and V 5 bases, and 7 bases lay outside the gene matches. The CDR3 spans 17 residues. CDR1 SGHVS and CDR2 FNYEAQ come from the germline V gene. The DNA for the CDR3 is TGTGCCAGCAGCGCAGGACTAGCGGGAGGGCCGGCCGGGGAGCTGTTTTTT. It yields the protein CASSAGLAGGPAGELFF.

The rearrangement joins TRBV27 to TRBJ2-5; D is perhaps TRBD1 (6 bases). The CDR3 loop spans 13 amino acids. Germline-derived CDR1 and CDR2 are MNHEY and SMNVEV (reference sequence). The germline V and J ends were trimmed by 3 bases and 4 bases, with 9 bases remaining between them. The CDR3 loop is CASSLTGRETQYF. The CDR3 nucleotides are TGTGCCAGCAGTTTGACAGGTCGAGAGACCCAGTACTTC.

The chain combines TRBV2 with TRBJ2-7, with 10 bases identical to TRBD2. The CDR3 covers 15 residues. Germline CDR1 and CDR2: SNHLY and FYNNEI. The V and J ends lost 4 bases and 7 bases, in that order; junction bases with no gene match: 10. The CDR3 nucleotides read TGTGCCAGCAGTGCCCTAGCGGGAGTGGAGGGTGAGCAGTACTTC. Its translation: CASSALAGVEGEQYF.

The chain couples TRBV9 to TRBJ1-2; D not certain. Germline CDR1 SGDLS, CDR2 YYNGEE. Trimming stripped 0 bases from V and 3 bases from J, with 12 bases between. This CDR3 comprises 15 residues. The CDR3, as DNA: TGTGCCAGCAGCGTAGGAGGGTTCGCCTACTATGGCTACACCTTC. This codes for CASSVGGFAYYGYTF. Combining the CDR3 with reference TRBV9 and TRBJ1-2 gives the whole variable domain DSGVTQTPKHLITATGQRVTLRCSPRSGDLSVYWYQQSLDQGLQFLIQYYNGEERAKGNILERFSAQQFPDLHSELNLSSLELGDSALYFCASSVGGFAYYGYTFGSGTRLTVV.

The rearrangement links TRBV18 to TRBJ2-1; tentatively, D is TRBD1 (5 bases). V was clipped by 8 bases and J by 5 bases, with 16 bases between them. The CDR3 is made up of 14 amino acids. Per the germline V gene, CDR1 is KGHSH and CDR2 is LQKENI. In DNA, the CDR3 is TGTGCCAGCCCCGCCCAGGGAAGAAACAATGAGCAGTTCTTC. It specifies CASPAQGRNNEQFF. The full variable domain, its missing parts supplied by reference TRBV18 and TRBJ2-1, is NAGVMQNPRHLVRRRGQEARLRCSPMKGHSHVYWYRQLPEEGLKFMVYLQKENIIDESGMPKERFSAEFPKEGPSILRIQQVVRGDSAAYFCASPAQGRNNEQFFGPGTRLTVL.

The CDR3 sequence: CASSQTGAYEQYF. The CDR3 region has the DNA TGTGCCAGTAGTCAAACAGGGGCTTACGAGCAGTACTTC. The V gene is TRBV19, the J gene TRBJ2-7; 7 positions agree with TRBD1. Trimming removed 5 bases from V and 4 bases from J; junction bases left unmatched: 5. The CDR3 loop spans 13 amino acids. The germline gives CDR1 LNHDA, CDR2 SQIVND (reference sequence).

The V and J genes are TRBV5-4 and TRBJ2-1; D uncertain. The V end lost 1 base, the J end lost 3 bases, and 14 bases lay between the germline ends. Looked up from germline, CDR1 is SGHNT and CDR2 is YYREEE (reference sequence). The length of the CDR3 is 16 residues. CDR3 sequence reads: CASSLLRLDNYNEQFF. For the CDR3, the DNA is TGTGCCAGCAGCTTGCTTCGACTGGATAACTACAATGAGCAGTTCTTC.

In its sample, this clone was seen a few times. The CDR3 protein is CASSEVSSGQETQYF. The CDR3 DNA reads as TGCGCCAGCAGTGAGGTTTCTAGCGGACAAGAGACCCAGTACTTC. The V call is TRBV10-1, the J call TRBJ2-5, with TRBD2 identical over 7 bases. J was trimmed by 2 bases and V by 2 bases; bases with no gene match: 5. Germline CDR1 reads WNHNN; CDR2 reads SYGVQD (reference sequence). This CDR3 has 15 amino acids.